This T cell receptor (beta chain) was sequenced in a study of Ad26.COV2.S vaccination and SARS-CoV-2 variants. Turning to the study itself: This donor came from the COV1001 trial of Ad26.COV2.S. Study results and caveats: While placebo recipients had lower spike-specific TCR breadth, vaccine recipients had more.

Repertoires were generated with immunoSEQ multiplex PCR, while TCRdb's copy carries only in-frame clones and drops some. The profile covers 430,000 or so clones, with 90% appearing a single time and less than 15% taken by the ten largest. This sample's treatment: roughly 19 received Ad26.COV2.S at low or high dose, single or two shots; several received placebo; per-sample allocation not given. Each sample was drawn 63 days after the first injection (of vaccine or placebo). With 5 bases clipped from V and 0 bases from J, the junction kept 6 bases outside the gene matches. This CDR3 region has 15 residues. Germline loops: CDR1 KGHSH, CDR2 LQKENI. With respect to this clone: Its target is unknown.

The source is a person between 18 and 65 years old who received the Ad26.COV2.S COVID-19 vaccine or a placebo. The chain links TRBV18 to TRBJ2-7; 8 bases fit TRBD1. The material was peripheral blood, obtained in a trial of Ad26.COV2.S vaccine versus placebo. DNA of the CDR3: TGTGCCAGCTCATCTGACAGGGGTCCCTCCTACGAGCAGTACTTC. It specifies CASSSDRGPSYEQYF.